This T cell receptor beta chain was identified in a study of T cells in Graves' hyperthyroidism and ophthalmopathy. Researchers amplified the TCR beta CDR3 regions from RNA transcripts. HTBI primers drove first-round RT-PCR of the TCR CDR3. TCRdb analysed the multiplex PCR reads with MiXCR anew, one entry per CDR3 protein. The data hold about 380,000 distinct CDR3 sequences, with approximately 14% observed a single time. Diagnostic decisions used clinical symptoms, serum thyroxine and TRAb, thyroid ultrasound and orbital computed tomography. The CDR3 contains 14 residues. In germline, CDR1 is SGHRS, CDR2 YFSETQ. V lost 0 bases, J lost 10 bases, and 3 bases stayed unmatched. This clonotype appeared many times.

The clonotype was recovered from a woman aged 55-69 years with Graves' hyperthyroidism. V is TRBV5-1 and J is TRBJ2-1; the match to TRBD2 covers 11 bases. Sequenced input: blood. DNA of the CDR3: TGCGCCAGCAGCTTGGGACTAGCGGGACAGGAGCAGTTCTTC. It specifies CASSLGLAGQEQFF. Filled out from reference TRBV5-1 and TRBJ2-1, the complete variable domain reads KAGVTQTPRYLIKTRGQQVTLSCSPISGHRSVSWYQQTPGQGLQFLFEYFSETQRNKGNFPGRFSGRQFSNSRSEMNVSTLELGDSALYLCASSLGLAGQEQFFGPGTRLTVL.